The T cell receptor beta chain under discussion was sequenced for a study of cytomegalovirus exposure and HLA in healthy donors. Study results and caveats: In a later analysis, donors in an Asian-associated ancestry cluster reportedly had fewer N-insertions in productive TCRs than the cohort mean.

Of note for this clone: Its specificity is not known.

The CDR3 has 14 residues. After removal of 4 bases from V and 8 bases from J, the junction contained 5 bases not matched to a gene. Germline CDR1 reads MGHDK; CDR2 reads SYGVNS. Use of 60 Vbeta and 13 Jbeta primers characterized the PCR. Assay used: immunoSEQ multiplex PCR; TCRdb lists only in-frame clones, some missing. The sample carries 140,000 to 150,000 clones, around 65% recorded once. This chain links TRBV25-1 with TRBJ2-1, with 10 bases aligning to TRBD2. Material for sequencing was PBMCs. The TCR was taken from a woman aged 55-69 years in good health and CMV-seronegative. DNA for the CDR3: TGTGCCAGCAGTGGAGCGGGAGGGCCCTATGAGCAGTTCTTC. This encodes CASSGAGGPYEQFF.